A selection of T cell receptor beta chains follows, all from one sample in a study of T cell repertoires in cytomegalovirus infection. Via MiXCR, TCRdb re-called the reads, giving one row per CDR3 protein. Found here are about 230,000 distinct CDR3 sequences, under 25% of them singletons; the top ten hold about 18%. The sequenced sample consisted of CD8+ T cells from PBMCs. These receptors were collected from a human donor in good health (CMV status not recorded). Some clones in this sample may be carry-over from other donors' samples. CDR3s include the opening cysteine and the closing phenylalanine or tryptophan. Each record gives: D gene, V gene, J gene, clone size, CDR3 protein, CDR3 DNA. D genes are given only for firm matches. Only part of the rows carry a size: once, few, many, or a class if the clone is expanded.

d_gene: TRBD1; v_gene: TRBV28; j_gene: TRBJ2-6; abundance: few; CDR3aa: CASSLLGQRSGANVLTF; CDR3nt: TGTGCCAGCAGTTTATTGGGACAGCGCTCTGGGGCCAACGTCCTGACTTTC
d_gene: TRBD2; v_gene: TRBV24-1; j_gene: TRBJ2-1; abundance: few; CDR3aa: CATAEGAGGYNEQFF; CDR3nt: TGTGCCACCGCAGAAGGAGCGGGGGGCTACAATGAGCAGTTCTTC
d_gene: -; v_gene: TRBV7-3; j_gene: TRBJ1-1; abundance: few; CDR3aa: CASTPDSHTEAFF; CDR3nt: TGTGCCAGCACCCCGGACAGCCACACTGAAGCTTTCTTT
d_gene: -; v_gene: TRBV28; j_gene: TRBJ2-2; abundance: many; CDR3aa: CASTEGSLAPTGELFF; CDR3nt: TGTGCCAGCACCGAAGGGTCCCTAGCGCCCACCGGGGAGCTGTTTTTT
d_gene: -; v_gene: TRBV5-5; j_gene: TRBJ2-1; abundance: few; CDR3aa: CASKRDTREQFF; CDR3nt: TGTGCCAGCAAACGGGACACCCGAGAGCAGTTCTTC
d_gene: -; v_gene: TRBV10-2; j_gene: TRBJ2-2; abundance: many; CDR3aa: CASSESWVNTGELFF; CDR3nt: TGCGCCAGCAGTGAGAGTTGGGTAAACACCGGGGAGCTGTTTTTT
d_gene: -; v_gene: TRBV27; j_gene: TRBJ2-1; abundance: few; CDR3aa: CASSLNSGYNYNEQFF; CDR3nt: TGTGCCAGCAGTTTAAACTCCGGCTATAACTACAATGAGCAGTTCTTC
d_gene: TRBD1; v_gene: TRBV13; j_gene: TRBJ2-1; abundance: -; CDR3aa: CASSPRQGARYNEQFF; CDR3nt: TGTGCCAGCAGCCCCAGACAGGGGGCGCGTTACAATGAGCAGTTCTTC
d_gene: -; v_gene: TRBV6-1; j_gene: TRBJ2-7; abundance: -; CDR3aa: CASSETRYEQYF; CDR3nt: TGTGCCAGCAGCGAAACTCGCTACGAGCAGTACTTC
d_gene: -; v_gene: TRBV10-2; j_gene: TRBJ2-7; abundance: -; CDR3aa: CASGAGTGTYEQYF; CDR3nt: TGCGCCAGCGGAGCCGGGACTGGGACCTACGAGCAGTACTTC
d_gene: -; v_gene: TRBV6-1; j_gene: TRBJ2-1; abundance: -; CDR3aa: CASRLTQGYNEQFF; CDR3nt: TGTGCCAGCAGGCTCACACAGGGTTACAATGAGCAGTTCTTC
d_gene: -; v_gene: TRBV7-6; j_gene: TRBJ2-7; abundance: -; CDR3aa: CASSFSRDNRF; CDR3nt: TGTGCCAGCAGCTTTAGCAGAGATAATAGGTTC
d_gene: -; v_gene: TRBV27; j_gene: TRBJ2-1; abundance: few; CDR3aa: CATISGDEQFF; CDR3nt: TGTGCCACCATTAGCGGTGACGAGCAGTTCTTC
d_gene: -; v_gene: TRBV7-8; j_gene: TRBJ2-1; abundance: many; CDR3aa: CASRAPGSASTYNEQFF; CDR3nt: TGTGCCAGCAGGGCCCCCGGAAGCGCAAGTACCTACAATGAGCAGTTCTTC
d_gene: -; v_gene: TRBV20-1; j_gene: TRBJ1-1; abundance: once; CDR3aa: CSAREALSTEAFF; CDR3nt: TGCAGTGCTAGGGAGGCATTGAGCACTGAAGCTTTCTTT
d_gene: -; v_gene: TRBV9; j_gene: TRBJ1-2; abundance: few; CDR3aa: CASSGTASLWGYTF; CDR3nt: TGTGCCAGCAGCGGGACAGCGAGTCTATGGGGCTACACCTTC
d_gene: TRBD2; v_gene: TRBV7-9; j_gene: TRBJ2-1; abundance: few; CDR3aa: CASIPSGGPSYNEQFF; CDR3nt: TGTGCCAGCATACCTAGCGGGGGCCCTTCCTACAATGAGCAGTTCTTC
d_gene: -; v_gene: TRBV7-9; j_gene: TRBJ2-7; abundance: few; CDR3aa: CASSFRGQGPYEQYF; CDR3nt: TGTGCCAGCAGTTTCCGAGGGCAGGGACCCTACGAGCAGTACTTC
d_gene: -; v_gene: TRBV7-6; j_gene: TRBJ2-5; abundance: many; CDR3aa: CASSPVAFHPQETQYF; CDR3nt: TGTGCCAGCAGCCCGGTGGCCTTCCATCCGCAAGAGACCCAGTACTTC
d_gene: -; v_gene: TRBV12-3/TRBV12-4; j_gene: TRBJ2-2; abundance: -; CDR3aa: CASSKSTGELFF; CDR3nt: TGTGCCAGCAGTAAGTCCACCGGGGAGCTGTTTTTT
d_gene: -; v_gene: TRBV20-1; j_gene: TRBJ2-3; abundance: -; CDR3aa: CSADFKTPGSFLPDTQYF; CDR3nt: TGCAGTGCCGACTTCAAAACCCCGGGCTCTTTTCTTCCAGATACGCAGTATTTT
d_gene: -; v_gene: TRBV20-1; j_gene: TRBJ1-1; abundance: -; CDR3aa: CSARELNEAFF; CDR3nt: TGCAGTGCTAGGGAATTAAATGAAGCTTTCTTT
d_gene: TRBD2; v_gene: TRBV20-1; j_gene: TRBJ2-3; abundance: -; CDR3aa: CSARGVSGDLLTDTQYF; CDR3nt: TGCAGTGCTAGAGGTGTTAGCGGGGACTTACTCACAGATACGCAGTATTTT
d_gene: -; v_gene: TRBV28; j_gene: TRBJ2-1; abundance: -; CDR3aa: CATQGGVGGPYNEQFF; CDR3nt: TGTGCCACCCAGGGGGGGGTAGGTGGCCCCTACAATGAGCAGTTCTTC
d_gene: -; v_gene: TRBV2; j_gene: TRBJ2-3; abundance: -; CDR3aa: CASTGQSDTQYF; CDR3nt: TGTGCCAGCACAGGACAGTCGGATACGCAGTATTTT
d_gene: -; v_gene: TRBV20-1; j_gene: TRBJ2-7; abundance: -; CDR3aa: CSARDRGALSYEQYF; CDR3nt: TGCAGTGCTAGAGATCGGGGGGCCCTCTCCTACGAGCAGTACTTC
d_gene: -; v_gene: TRBV3-1; j_gene: TRBJ2-4; abundance: -; CDR3aa: CASSQTNRANIQYF; CDR3nt: TGTGCCAGCAGCCAAACCAACCGAGCGAACATTCAGTACTTC